The 22 T cell receptor beta chains in this list originate from one sample, sequenced in a study of shared clonotypes between healthy human individuals. Data came from immunoSEQ multiplex PCR; TCRdb stores just in-frame clones and leaves some out. The sample contains about 520,000 clones, roughly 80% of which appear only once. The sample comprised PBMCs. Receptors were obtained from a middle-aged woman in good health. Some clones in this sample may be carry-over from other donors' samples.

This chain uses TRBV7-6 with TRBJ2-7; D is perhaps TRBD2 (5 bases). Trimming shortened V by 0 bases and J by 4 bases, and 7 bases separated the two germline ends. This CDR3 is 13 amino acids long. Germline assignment: CDR1 SGHVS and CDR2 FNYEAQ. The CDR3 DNA reads TGTGCCAGCAGCTTAGCGGGAGTTTACGAGCAGTACTTC. Translation gives CASSLAGVYEQYF.

This chain joins TRBV11-1 and TRBJ2-1; D may be TRBD1 (6 bases). V was cut by 6 bases and J by 0 bases, with 12 bases left in between. This CDR3 spans 15 amino acids. Germline CDR1 SGHAT, CDR2 FQDESV (reference sequence). The CDR3 DNA sequence: TGTGCCAGCAGGATAGGGGGATCCTCCTACAATGAGCAGTTCTTC. Translating it yields CASRIGGSSYNEQFF.

The chain combines TRBV30 with TRBJ2-5; no clear D gene. The CDR3 runs 12 residues. Germline V lookup: CDR1 GTSNPN, CDR2 SVGIG (reference sequence). The V gene lost 2 bases and the J gene lost 5 bases, with 9 bases spanning the gap. The CDR3 here is CAWSQVGETQYF. CDR3 bases: TGTGCCTGGAGTCAAGTCGGGGAGACCCAGTACTTC.

V and J are TRBV28 and TRBJ2-3; 11 bases fit TRBD1. CDR1 MDHEN and CDR2 SYDVKM come from the germline V gene. CDR3 length: 15 residues. V lost 7 bases and J lost 4; bases outside the gene matches: 7. In nucleotides, the CDR3 is TGTGCCAGCACCCGCCCGGGACAGGGGGCAGATACGCAGTATTTT. Translation gives CASTRPGQGADTQYF. The full variable domain, with the rest looked up from reference TRBV28 and TRBJ2-3, is DVKVTQSSRYLVKRTGEKVFLECVQDMDHENMFWYRQDPGLGLRLIYFSYDVKMKEKGDIPEGYSVSREKKERFSLILESASTNQTSMYLCASTRPGQGADTQYFGPGTRLTVL.

The chain has TRBV19 and TRBJ1-5, with 9 bases aligning to TRBD1. Germline lookup yields CDR1 LNHDA and CDR2 SQIVND (reference sequence). After removal of 7 bases from V and 2 bases from J, the junction contained 6 bases not matched to a gene. The CDR3 totals 15 residues. The CDR3 DNA reads as TGTGCCAGTAACCTACAGGGGGCTGGCAATCAGCCCCAGCATTTT. Residues: CASNLQGAGNQPQHF.

The chain is built from TRBV7-2 and TRBJ2-7; 7 bases fit TRBD2. The J segment lost 2 bases and the V segment lost 4 bases, leaving 11 bases of the junction unmatched. The CDR3 has 16 residues. From germline, CDR1 is SGHTA and CDR2 FQGNSA. CDR3 sequence (DNA): TGTGCCAGCAGCTCCGCGGGGAGGGACGGGGCCTACGAGCAGTACTTC. Its protein is CASSSAGRDGAYEQYF. The full variable domain, with the rest looked up from reference TRBV7-2 and TRBJ2-7, is GAGVSQSPSNKVTEKGKDVELRCDPISGHTALYWYRQSLGQGLEFLIYFQGNSAPDKSGLPSDRFSAERTGGSVSTLTIQRTQQEDSAVYLCASSSAGRDGAYEQYFGPGTRLTVT.

This clone appeared a single time. The chain is built from TRBV4-2 and TRBJ2-1, with D perhaps TRBD2 (6 bases). V lost 0 bases, J lost 9 bases, and 9 bases lay in between. This CDR3 has 13 amino acids. Looked up from germline, CDR1 is LGHNA and CDR2 is YNFKEQ. DNA of the CDR3: TGTGCCAGCAGCCAAGAGGGGGGAGGTGAGCAGTTCTTC. Protein: CASSQEGGGEQFF.

This clone was detected only once. The chain couples TRBV2 to TRBJ2-1; a weak D match, TRBD2 (6 bases). CDR3 length equals 13 residues. Germline CDR1 is SNHLY and CDR2 is FYNNEI. Trimming shortened V by 8 bases and J by 4 bases, and 12 bases separated the two germline ends. CDR3 nucleotides: TGTGCCAGCGTCAGCGGGTTTTACAATGAGCAGTTCTTC. Translated, it gives CASVSGFYNEQFF.

This clone appeared a few times. The chain uses TRBV7-2 and TRBJ2-5; 9 bases align to TRBD2. V lost 5 bases to trimming and J lost 10 bases; unmatched junction nucleotides: 8. Germline V gene data show CDR1 as SGHTA and CDR2 as FQGNSA. CDR3 length: 13 amino acids. CDR3 nucleotides: TGTGCCAGCAGCCCGACTAGCGGAAGCTACCAGTACTTC. This encodes CASSPTSGSYQYF.

In this sample, this clone turned up many times. The chain joins TRBV2 to TRBJ2-6; no clear D. CDR1 and CDR2 from the germline V gene are SNHLY and FYNNEI. This CDR3 has 15 amino acids. The V gene lost 6 bases and the J gene lost 3 bases, with 12 bases spanning the gap. CDR3 coding DNA: TGTGCCAGCAGCTACGGCCTAGGTGGGGCCAACGTCCTGACTTTC. Amino acids: CASSYGLGGANVLTF. Together with reference TRBV2 and TRBJ2-6, the CDR3 gives the full variable domain: EPEVTQTPSHQVTQMGQEVILRCVPISNHLYFYWYRQILGQKVEFLVSFYNNEISEKSEIFDDQFSVERPDGSNFTLKIRSTKLEDSAMYFCASSYGLGGANVLTFGAGSRLTVL.

The chain has TRBV9 and TRBJ2-7; 7 nucleotides agree with TRBD2. This CDR3 has 15 residues. The ends lost 4 bases at V and 0 bases at J; junction bases unmatched: 7. Germline values: CDR1 SGDLS, CDR2 YYNGEE. CDR3 protein: CASSPEAGSSYEQYF. CDR3 bases: TGTGCCAGCAGCCCAGAAGCGGGGAGCTCCTACGAGCAGTACTTC. The complete variable domain, with remaining parts taken from reference TRBV9 and TRBJ2-7, reads DSGVTQTPKHLITATGQRVTLRCSPRSGDLSVYWYQQSLDQGLQFLIQYYNGEERAKGNILERFSAQQFPDLHSELNLSSLELGDSALYFCASSPEAGSSYEQYFGPGTRLTVT.

The J gene is TRBJ2-4, the V gene TRBV10-3; TRBD1 matches at 11 bases. The CDR3 runs 16 residues. J was trimmed by 3 bases and V by 0 bases; bases with no gene match: 1. Per the germline V gene, CDR1 is ENHRY and CDR2 is SYGVKD. This chain's CDR3 is CAISESGTGGKNIQYF. CDR3 nucleotides: TGTGCCATCAGTGAGTCTGGGACAGGGGGCAAAAACATTCAGTACTTC.

The rearrangement joins TRBV20-1 to TRBJ1-1; 7 positions agree with TRBD1. This CDR3 is 10 amino acids long. Germline V gene lookup returns CDR1 DFQATT and CDR2 SNEGSKA (reference sequence). The V segment lost 5 bases and the J segment 11 bases; nucleotides outside the gene matches: 5. The CDR3 DNA sequence: TGCAGTGCTTTTGGACAGGCGGCTTTCTTT. Protein product: CSAFGQAAFF.

The chain is built from TRBV7-8 and TRBJ2-2; D not resolved. The CDR3 is 13 residues long. Trimming took 3 bases from V and 6 from J, leaving 8 bases between them. Germline values: CDR1 SGHVS, CDR2 FQNEAQ. The CDR3 DNA reads TGTGCCAGCAGCTTTGTATCTTCCGGGGAGCTGTTTTTT. Amino acid sequence: CASSFVSSGELFF.

The chain couples TRBV11-2 to TRBJ2-2, with 8 bases aligning to TRBD2. CDR1 and CDR2 (germline): SGHAT, FQNNGV. There are 18 residues in the CDR3. V lost 3 bases to trimming and J lost 4 bases; unmatched junction nucleotides: 13. CDR3 region: CASSFTLPGLVSTGELFF. The CDR3 DNA reads TGTGCCAGCAGCTTCACGTTGCCGGGACTAGTGAGCACCGGGGAGCTGTTTTTT.

Concerning this clone itself: A far larger clone is off by one base, so a read error is likely. The rearrangement uses TRBV2 and TRBJ2-7; TRBD1 is a possible D gene (6 bases). The CDR3 consists of 12 residues. V shed 8 bases and J shed 3 bases, with 11 bases lying between them. Per the germline V gene, CDR1 is SNHLY and CDR2 is FYNNEI. CDR3 sequence (DNA): TGTGCCAGCCTTGTACAGGGCTACGAGCAGTACTTC. Translated: CASLVQGYEQYF. Full variable domain (missing parts from reference TRBV2 and TRBJ2-7): EPEVTQTPSHQVTQMGQEVILRCVPISNHLYFYWYRQILGQKVEFLVSFYNNEISEKSEIFDDQFSVERPDGSNFTLKIRSTKLEDSAMYFCASLVQGYEQYFGPGTRLTVT.

This clone has just a few counts. The gene calls are TRBV6-4 and TRBJ2-1; no reliable D call. Trimming cost V 5 bases and J 6 bases, with 11 bases left between them. Germline values: CDR1 MRHNA, CDR2 SNTAGT. The CDR3 length is 13 residues. The CDR3 bases are TGTGCCAGCAGTTCCGACGGCCCCAATGAGCAGTTCTTC. It yields the protein CASSSDGPNEQFF.

As to this clone: Other DNA sequences within the sample encode an identical CDR3. V usage is TRBV7-9 and J usage is TRBJ2-1, with a possible D match to TRBD1 (6 bases). Germline values: CDR1 SEHNR, CDR2 FQNEAQ (reference sequence). Trimming cost V 3 bases and J 0 bases, with 6 bases left between them. The CDR3 runs 14 residues. In DNA form, the CDR3 reads TGTGCCAGCAGCTTGGGGGCCTCCTACAATGAGCAGTTCTTC. Translated, it gives CASSLGASYNEQFF.

This chain connects TRBV5-6 to TRBJ1-3; D call uncertain. The CDR3 has 17 amino acids. In germline, CDR1 is SGHDT, CDR2 YYEEEE. Trimming stripped 0 bases from V and 5 bases from J, with 18 bases between. The CDR3 DNA is TGTGCCAGCAGCTTGGGGCCGAACGGGCTCGGGCGAAACACCATATATTTT. Protein sequence: CASSLGPNGLGRNTIYF.

Of note for this clone: A single base is all that separates this from a far larger clone, so a read error is likely. The CDR3 here is CAISGPTSWRSEGRANVLTF. CDR3 in DNA: TGTGCCATCAGTGGCCCGACTAGCTGGAGGTCCGAGGGGCGGGCCAACGTCCTGACTTTC. V is TRBV10-3 and J is TRBJ2-6; 7 nucleotides align to TRBD2. The CDR3 has 20 residues. Trimming at V came to 4 bases and at J to 5 bases, leaving 20 bases not matched to a gene. Germline V gene sequence: CDR1 ENHRY, CDR2 SYGVKD.

Points on this clone: It differs at one base from a far larger clone, so likely a read error. The chain joins TRBV30 to TRBJ2-1; D might be TRBD2 (5 bases). The germline gives CDR1 GTSNPN, CDR2 SVGIG (reference sequence). The CDR3 sequence is 16 residues long. CDR3 DNA: TGTGCCTGGAGTGTAGGTGGGAGCGCCACCTACGATGAGCAGTTCTTC. Amino acid sequence: CAWSVGGSATYDEQFF.

This chain joins TRBV6-5 and TRBJ1-2; D perhaps matches TRBD1 (6 bases). Looked up from germline, CDR1 is MNHEY and CDR2 is SVGAGI. This CDR3 is built from 15 residues. Trimming stripped 6 bases from V and 4 bases from J, with 18 bases between. The CDR3 region is CASRPTATRGYGYTF. In nucleotides, the CDR3 is TGTGCCAGCAGACCGACAGCGACCAGGGGCTATGGCTACACCTTC.